The present T cell receptor beta chain was sequenced within a study of blood T cell repertoires in COVID-19. Study context: Italy, Spain and the United States were the sources of the convalescent and acute COVID-19 samples. T cells, B-cell-depleted T cells, or PBMCs provided the cDNA or gDNA that served as material.

The authors' processing: Scientists estimated how many nucleated cells there were by amplifying reference gene primers. This table comes from immunoSEQ multiplex PCR, and its TCRdb copy is limited to in-frame clones, with some not included. D and trimming were read from the DNA, whereas the V and J calls and clone size are those reported in that table. The repertoire consists of 200,000 to 300,000 clones, with 75% to 85% occurring once and the leading ten covering approximately 13%. Trimming removed 5 bases from V and 2 bases from J, with 13 bases in between. This CDR3 has 14 residues. CDR1 MNHEY and CDR2 SVGAGI come from the germline V gene.

Sequenced input: peripheral blood. The receptor comes from a woman aged 60 to 75 with active or convalescent COVID-19. V is TRBV6-5 and J is TRBJ2-7; TRBD2 is a possible D gene (6 bases). The CDR3 region has the DNA TGTGCCAGCAGTAAGGGGACTCCTGCCTACGAGCAGTACTTC. Its translation: CASSKGTPAYEQYF.